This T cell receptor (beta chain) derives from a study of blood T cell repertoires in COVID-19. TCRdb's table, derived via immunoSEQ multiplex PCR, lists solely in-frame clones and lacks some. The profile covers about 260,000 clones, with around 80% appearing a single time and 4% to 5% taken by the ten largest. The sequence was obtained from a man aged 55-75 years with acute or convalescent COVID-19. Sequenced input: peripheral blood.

CDR3 protein: CASSQETGGGNEKLFF. The CDR3 bases are TGTGCCAGCAGCCAAGAAACAGGGGGAGGTAATGAAAAACTGTTTTTT. V is TRBV4-2 and J is TRBJ1-4, with TRBD1 identical over 8 bases. V gave up 0 bases and J gave up 4 bases; unmatched junction bases: 4. The CDR3 runs 16 residues. CDR1 and CDR2 from the germline V gene are LGHNA and YNFKEQ.